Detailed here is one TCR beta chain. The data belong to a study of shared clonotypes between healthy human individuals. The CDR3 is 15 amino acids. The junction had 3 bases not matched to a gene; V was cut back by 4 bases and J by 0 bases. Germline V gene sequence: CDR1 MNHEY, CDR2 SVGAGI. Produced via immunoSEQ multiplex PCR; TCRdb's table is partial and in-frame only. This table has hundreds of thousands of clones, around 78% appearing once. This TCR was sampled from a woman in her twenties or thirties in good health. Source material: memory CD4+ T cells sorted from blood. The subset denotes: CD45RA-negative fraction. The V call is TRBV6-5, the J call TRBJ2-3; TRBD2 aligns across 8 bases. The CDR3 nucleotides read TGTGCCAGCAGTTTCCAGCGGGGGAGCACAGATACGCAGTATTTT. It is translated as CASSFQRGSTDTQYF.